This record covers a single T cell receptor beta chain. Its matching antigen is unknown. The sample originates from a study of T cell responses to AZD1222 COVID-19 vaccine. V shed 6 bases and J 3 bases; nucleotides not matched to a gene: 8. The CDR3 runs 15 residues. Looked up from germline, CDR1 is MNHEY and CDR2 is SVGAGI. Findings and limits, study-wide: There were mostly white British donors and more females than males, and clonal diversity was possibly underestimated.

The data were produced by immunoSEQ multiplex PCR, yet TCRdb's version contains in-frame clones alone and is incomplete. The sample includes about 70,000 clones, approximately 90% of them seen just once. The receptor comes from an adult who received the AZD1222 COVID-19 vaccine. This material consisted of peripheral blood, taken 28 days after the second AZD1222 dose. The rearrangement uses TRBV6-5 and TRBJ1-2; 9 bases agree with TRBD1. The CDR3 loop is CASRAPDRGDYGYTF. Written as DNA, the CDR3 is TGTGCCAGCAGGGCCCCGGACAGGGGCGACTATGGCTACACCTTC.